This is a list of T cell receptor beta chains from one sample in a study of blood T cells in healthy people across ages. TCRdb re-analysed the 5' RACE reads in MiXCR, keeping a single row per CDR3 protein. Of around 1,900,000 distinct CDR3 sequences listed, roughly two fifths are singletons. The sample was blood. The receptors originated from a human donor in good health. CDR3s include the opening cysteine and the closing phenylalanine or tryptophan. The D gene is left open where the match is weak. Clone size is given for some rows only: seen once, a few or many times, or a class if the clone is expanded.

few	NA	TRBV4-3	TRBJ2-5	CASSQEFGETQYF	TGCGCCAGCAGCCAAGAGTTTGGAGAGACCCAGTACTTC
NA	NA	TRBV16	TRBJ1-2	CASSLETVPLYGYTF	TGTGCCAGCAGCCTGGAGACAGTCCCTCTCTATGGCTACACCTTC
NA	NA	TRBV20-1	TRBJ2-1	CNAGKQGYEQFF	TGCAATGCTGGCAAACAGGGCTATGAGCAGTTCTTC
NA	TRBD1	TRBV4-3	TRBJ1-2	CASSQDWGQGFPPMSYGYTF	TGCGCCAGCAGCCAAGATTGGGGACAGGGATTTCCCCCTATGAGCTATGGCTACACCTTC
once	TRBD1	TRBV9	TRBJ1-1	CASSGDRGETEAFF	TGTGCCAGCAGCGGAGACAGGGGTGAAACTGAAGCTTTCTTT
once	NA	TRBV15	TRBJ2-1	CATSRDRVGEQFF	TGTGCCACCAGCAGAGATCGAGTCGGCGAGCAGTTCTTC
few	TRBD1	TRBV5-5	TRBJ2-5	CASSSGTGWRETQYF	TGTGCCAGCAGCTCTGGGACAGGGTGGCGGGAGACCCAGTACTTC
NA	TRBD1	TRBV4-1	TRBJ1-1	CASSNTGGRSEAFF	TGCGCCAGCAGCAATACAGGGGGAAGGTCTGAAGCTTTCTTT
NA	TRBD1	TRBV28	TRBJ2-5	CASSLSGQGEETQYF	TGTGCCAGCAGTTTGTCGGGACAGGGTGAAGAGACCCAGTACTTC
NA	NA	TRBV10-3	TRBJ1-3	CAIESGSGNTIYF	TGTGCCATCGAATCGGGTTCTGGAAACACCATATATTTT
few	TRBD1	TRBV6-5	TRBJ2-1	CASSGPGQGVVQFF	TGTGCCAGCAGTGGACCGGGACAGGGCGTAGTGCAGTTCTTC
few	NA	TRBV5-6	TRBJ2-1	CASSLGAGTPNEQFF	TGTGCCAGCAGCCTAGGCGCCGGGACCCCCAATGAGCAGTTCTTC
once	NA	TRBV5-1	TRBJ1-1	CASSYSENTVAFF	TGCGCCAGCAGCTATTCAGAGAACACTGTAGCTTTCTTT
NA	NA	TRBV6-2/TRBV6-3	TRBJ1-1	CASSYSRVTTEAFF	TGTGCCAGCAGTTACTCGAGGGTTACCACTGAAGCTTTCTTT
NA	NA	TRBV5-1	TRBJ2-7	CASSYWGQHLYEQYF	TGCGCCAGCAGCTATTGGGGGCAGCACCTCTACGAGCAGTACTTC
NA	TRBD1	TRBV2	TRBJ2-5	CASKIQGAGEETQYF	TGTGCCAGCAAAATACAGGGGGCGGGCGAAGAGACCCAGTACTTC
few	TRBD2	TRBV28	TRBJ2-7	CASSGGDRYEQYF	TGTGCCAGCTCCGGGGGGGATCGTTACGAGCAGTACTTC
NA	NA	TRBV20-1	TRBJ1-3	CSARGGFTSGNTIYF	TGCAGTGCTAGGGGCGGATTTACGAGTGGAAACACCATATATTTT
NA	TRBD2	TRBV12-3/TRBV12-4	TRBJ2-7	CASSFSLSGVEKYEQYF	TGTGCCAGCAGTTTTTCCTTAAGCGGGGTAGAGAAGTACGAGCAGTACTTC
NA	NA	TRBV4-1	TRBJ2-5	CASTRSRGQQETQYF	TGCGCCAGCACCCGATCGCGGGGTCAACAAGAGACCCAGTACTTC
NA	NA	TRBV20-1	TRBJ2-6	CSARGAHSSGANVLTF	TGCAGTGCTCGGGGGGCCCACTCCTCTGGGGCCAACGTCCTGACTTTC
NA	NA	TRBV11-3	TRBJ1-2	CASSLDTGSDGYTF	TGTGCCAGCAGCTTAGATACAGGGTCTGATGGCTACACCTTC
NA	NA	TRBV3-1	TRBJ1-1	CASSQPTVEAFF	TGTGCCAGCAGCCAACCGACGGTTGAAGCTTTCTTT
NA	NA	TRBV20-1	TRBJ1-5	CSARGGYGNQPQHF	TGCAGTGCTAGGGGAGGGTATGGCAATCAGCCCCAGCATTTT
NA	TRBD1	TRBV4-2	TRBJ1-2	CASSQVGTGFDYGYTF	TGTGCCAGCAGCCAAGTAGGGACAGGGTTTGACTATGGCTACACCTTC
few	NA	TRBV29-1	TRBJ2-1	CSAPDIVSSYNEQFF	TGCAGCGCGCCAGACATAGTCAGTTCCTACAATGAGCAGTTCTTC
NA	NA	TRBV24-1	TRBJ2-1	CATSDGSPYNEQFF	TGTGCCACCAGTGACGGGAGCCCCTACAATGAGCAGTTCTTC
few	NA	TRBV6-6	TRBJ2-7	CASSYGWAEQYF	TGTGCCAGCAGTTACGGTTGGGCCGAGCAGTACTTC
many	TRBD1	TRBV29-1	TRBJ1-2	CSVGDSYGYTF	TGCAGCGTGGGGGACAGCTATGGCTACACCTTC
NA	NA	TRBV24-1	TRBJ2-1	CATSDFTGVYSEQFF	TGTGCCACCAGTGATTTCACAGGAGTATACAGTGAGCAGTTCTTC
NA	NA	TRBV20-1	TRBJ2-1	CSATSPGEQLF	TGCAGTGCTACATCGCCGGGTGAGCAGCTCTTC
NA	TRBD1	TRBV5-5	TRBJ2-1	CASGVGTGPHNEQFF	TGTGCCAGCGGCGTGGGGACAGGGCCCCACAATGAGCAGTTCTTC
few	TRBD2	TRBV20-1	TRBJ2-1	CSARGIGLAGGDYNEQFF	TGCAGTGCTAGGGGAATAGGACTAGCGGGGGGGGACTACAATGAGCAGTTCTTC
many	NA	TRBV29-1	TRBJ2-7	CSVDLRGDSYEQYF	TGCAGCGTGGACCTTCGGGGTGACTCCTACGAGCAGTACTTC
NA	NA	TRBV29-1	TRBJ2-3	CSVQTGGRTDTQYF	TGCAGCGTGCAGACAGGAGGGCGCACAGATACGCAGTATTTT
NA	NA	TRBV24-1	TRBJ2-3	CATSDPGVPTDTQYF	TGTGCCACCAGTGACCCGGGGGTACCCACAGATACGCAGTATTTT
few	NA	TRBV29-1	TRBJ2-2	CSVGRDGELFF	TGCAGCGTTGGGAGAGACGGGGAGCTGTTTTTT
few	NA	TRBV28	TRBJ2-4	CASSSGVLNIQYF	TGTGCCAGCAGTTCAGGGGTATTAAACATTCAGTACTTC
NA	TRBD2	TRBV20-1	TRBJ2-1	CSARDWRGADEQFF	TGCAGTGCTAGAGACTGGCGGGGGGCCGATGAGCAGTTCTTC
NA	TRBD1	TRBV6-2/TRBV6-3	TRBJ1-2	CASSYLLGTGDGYTF	TGTGCCAGCAGTTACCTACTCGGGACAGGGGATGGCTACACCTTC
NA	NA	TRBV7-3	TRBJ2-2	CASSYGLRGGELFF	TGTGCCAGCAGCTATGGGTTAAGAGGCGGGGAGCTGTTTTTT
few	NA	TRBV20-1	TRBJ2-7	CSALPQQGWRYF	TGCAGTGCTTTACCCCAACAGGGATGGCGGTACTTC
NA	NA	TRBV4-3	TRBJ2-4	CASSQSGVNIQYF	TGCGCCAGCAGCCAATCCGGGGTAAACATTCAGTACTTC
few	TRBD1	TRBV10-3	TRBJ2-3	CAISDRDRGSTDTQYF	TGTGCCATCAGTGACCGGGACAGGGGGAGCACAGATACGCAGTATTTT
few	NA	TRBV2	TRBJ2-1	CASSESGMGSSYNEQFF	TGTGCCAGCAGTGAATCGGGTATGGGCAGCTCCTACAATGAGCAGTTCTTC
NA	TRBD1	TRBV9	TRBJ1-2	CASSGPTGDIHGYTF	TGTGCCAGCAGCGGGCCGACAGGGGACATCCATGGCTACACCTTC
NA	NA	TRBV15	TRBJ2-5	CAASRERETQYF	TGTGCCGCCAGCAGAGAACGAGAGACCCAGTACTTC
NA	NA	TRBV7-6	TRBJ1-2	CASSPGRAGLSSYANCTF	TGTGCCAGCAGCCCCGGTAGGGCAGGGCTATCCTCTTATGCGAACTGCACCTTC
NA	TRBD1	TRBV18	TRBJ1-1	CASSYASGQGANTEAFF	TGTGCCAGCTCATATGCCTCGGGACAGGGGGCTAACACTGAAGCTTTCTTT
NA	NA	TRBV14	TRBJ2-1	CASSQGSGWAYNEQFF	TGTGCCAGCAGCCAAGGGTCAGGTTGGGCCTACAATGAGCAGTTCTTC
NA	NA	TRBV6-2/TRBV6-3	TRBJ2-5	CASSYTVLMTQYF	TGTGCCAGCAGTTACACGGTGCTGATGACCCAGTACTTC
NA	NA	TRBV28	TRBJ2-7	CASSLNDWQGSYEQYF	TGTGCCAGCAGTTTGAATGACTGGCAGGGATCCTACGAGCAGTACTTC
NA	NA	TRBV5-1	TRBJ2-3	CASKDLTGTHTSTDTQYF	TGCGCCAGCAAGGACCTTACCGGGACACACACCAGCACAGATACGCAGTATTTT
few	TRBD1	TRBV5-4	TRBJ1-4	CASSRDRAEEKLFF	TGTGCCAGCAGCCGTGACAGGGCGGAGGAAAAACTGTTTTTT
NA	NA	TRBV6-2/TRBV6-3	TRBJ2-2	CAIKGFGGELFF	TGTGCCATCAAGGGATTCGGCGGGGAGCTGTTTTTT
NA	NA	TRBV7-8	TRBJ1-2	CASSLYRGAYGYTF	TGTGCCAGCAGCTTATATCGGGGAGCCTATGGCTACACCTTC
NA	NA	TRBV5-1	TRBJ2-7	CASSLLINYEQYF	TGCGCCAGCAGCTTGCTGATAAACTACGAGCAGTACTTC
NA	TRBD1	TRBV7-2	TRBJ2-2	CASSLAGTEWGELFF	TGTGCCAGCAGCTTAGCGGGGACAGAGTGGGGGGAGCTGTTTTTT
few	NA	TRBV7-2	TRBJ1-2	CASSLSAVQRSYGYTF	TGTGCCAGCAGCTTATCGGCTGTGCAACGCTCTTATGGCTACACCTTC